This T cell receptor (beta chain) was sequenced in a study of blood T cell repertoires in COVID-19. As processed by the authors: How many nucleated cells were present was estimated from reference gene primer amplification. The repertoire was sequenced with immunoSEQ multiplex PCR; TCRdb's copy has only in-frame clones and lacks some. V and J calls and clone size are copied from that table; D and trimming were computed from the DNA. The sample lists roughly 310,000 clones; roughly 88% were seen once. The sample comprised peripheral blood. The TCR comes from a woman aged 50 to 60 with active or convalescent COVID-19.

The CDR3 DNA is TGTGCCAGCAGCACGGGACAGGGGAAATTGGGGGGCTCTGGGGCCAACGTCCTGACTTTC. As protein: CASSTGQGKLGGSGANVLTF. The chain is built from TRBV5-5 and TRBJ2-6; 10 positions agree with TRBD1. The CDR3 runs 20 residues. Germline CDR1 is SGHKS and CDR2 is YYEKEE (reference sequence). V lost 4 bases to trimming and J lost 0 bases; unmatched junction nucleotides: 13.